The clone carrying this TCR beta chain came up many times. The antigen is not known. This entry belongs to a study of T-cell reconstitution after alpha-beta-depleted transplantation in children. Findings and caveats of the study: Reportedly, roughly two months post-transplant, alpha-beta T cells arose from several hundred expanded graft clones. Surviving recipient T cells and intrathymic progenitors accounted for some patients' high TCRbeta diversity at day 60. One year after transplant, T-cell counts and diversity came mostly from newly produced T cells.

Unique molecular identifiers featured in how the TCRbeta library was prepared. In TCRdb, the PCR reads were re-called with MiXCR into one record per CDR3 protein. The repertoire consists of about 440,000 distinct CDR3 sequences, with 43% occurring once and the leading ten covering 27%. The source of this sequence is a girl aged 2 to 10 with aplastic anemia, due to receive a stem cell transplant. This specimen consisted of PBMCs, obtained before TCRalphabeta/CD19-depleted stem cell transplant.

The CDR3 sequence: CASLRQGWYEQYF. The CDR3 DNA follows: TGCGCCAGCTTACGACAGGGGTGGTACGAGCAGTACTTC. The chain joins TRBV5-1 to TRBJ2-7; TRBD1 matches 8 bases. With 7 bases clipped from V and 4 bases from J, the junction kept 7 bases outside the gene matches. From germline, CDR1 is SGHRS and CDR2 YFSETQ. CDR3 size: 13 residues.